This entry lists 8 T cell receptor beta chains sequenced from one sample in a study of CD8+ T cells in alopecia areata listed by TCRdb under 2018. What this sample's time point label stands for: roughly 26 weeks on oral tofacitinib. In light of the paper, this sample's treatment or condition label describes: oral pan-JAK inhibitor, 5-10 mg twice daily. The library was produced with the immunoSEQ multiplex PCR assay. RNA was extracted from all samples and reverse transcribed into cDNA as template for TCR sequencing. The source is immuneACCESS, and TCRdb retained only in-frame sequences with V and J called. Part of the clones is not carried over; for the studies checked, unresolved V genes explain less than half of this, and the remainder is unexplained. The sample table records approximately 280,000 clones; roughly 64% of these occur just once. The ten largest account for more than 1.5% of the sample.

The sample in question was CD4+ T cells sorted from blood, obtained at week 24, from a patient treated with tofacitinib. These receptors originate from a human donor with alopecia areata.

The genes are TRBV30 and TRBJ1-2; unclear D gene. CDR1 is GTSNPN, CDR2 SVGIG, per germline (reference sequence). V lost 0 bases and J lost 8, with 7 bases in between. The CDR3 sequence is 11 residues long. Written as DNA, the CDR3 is TGTGCCTGGAGTGTTCGGTGGGGCTACACCTTC. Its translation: CAWSVRWGYTF.

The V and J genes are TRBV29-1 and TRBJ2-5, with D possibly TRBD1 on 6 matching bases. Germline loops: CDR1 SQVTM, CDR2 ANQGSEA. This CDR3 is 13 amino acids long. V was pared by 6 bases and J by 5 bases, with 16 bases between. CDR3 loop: CSVQGPSGETQYF. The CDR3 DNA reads TGCAGCGTACAGGGACCTTCTGGGGAGACCCAGTACTTC.

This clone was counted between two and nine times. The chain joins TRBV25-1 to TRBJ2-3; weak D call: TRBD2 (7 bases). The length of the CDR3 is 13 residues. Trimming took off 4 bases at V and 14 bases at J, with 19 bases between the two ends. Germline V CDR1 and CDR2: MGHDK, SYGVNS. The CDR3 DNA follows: TGTGCCAGCAGTGGAGTTGCGGGGGCTGGGGGGTATTTT. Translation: CASSGVAGAGGYF.

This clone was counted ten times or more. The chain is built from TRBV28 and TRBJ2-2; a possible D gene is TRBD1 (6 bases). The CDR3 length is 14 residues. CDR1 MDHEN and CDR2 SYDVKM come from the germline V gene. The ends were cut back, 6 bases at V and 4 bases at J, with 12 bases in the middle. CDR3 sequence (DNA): TGTGCCAGCAGCCGCGGACAGAGCACCGGGGAGCTGTTTTTT. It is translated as CASSRGQSTGELFF. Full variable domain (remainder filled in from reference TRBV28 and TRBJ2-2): DVKVTQSSRYLVKRTGEKVFLECVQDMDHENMFWYRQDPGLGLRLIYFSYDVKMKEKGDIPEGYSVSREKKERFSLILESASTNQTSMYLCASSRGQSTGELFFGEGSRLTVL.

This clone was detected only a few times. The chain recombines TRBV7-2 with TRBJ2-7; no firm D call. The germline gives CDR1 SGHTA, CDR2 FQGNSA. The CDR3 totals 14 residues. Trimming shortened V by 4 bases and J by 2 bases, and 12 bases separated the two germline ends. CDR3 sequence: CASSSGRAAYEQYF. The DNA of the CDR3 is TGTGCCAGCAGCTCCGGACGGGCAGCCTACGAGCAGTACTTC.

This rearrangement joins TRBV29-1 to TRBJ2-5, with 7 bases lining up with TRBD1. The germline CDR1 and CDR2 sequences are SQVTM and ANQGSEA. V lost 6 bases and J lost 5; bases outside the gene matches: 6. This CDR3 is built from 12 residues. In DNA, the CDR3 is TGCAGCGTGGGACAGAGGTTGGAGACCCAGTACTTC. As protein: CSVGQRLETQYF.

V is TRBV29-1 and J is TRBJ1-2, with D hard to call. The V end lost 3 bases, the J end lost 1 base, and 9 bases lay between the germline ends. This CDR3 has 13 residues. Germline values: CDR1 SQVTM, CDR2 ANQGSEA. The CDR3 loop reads CSVEGRVNYGYTF. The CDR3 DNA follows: TGCAGCGTTGAGGGTAGGGTTAACTATGGCTACACCTTC. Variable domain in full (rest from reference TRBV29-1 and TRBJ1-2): SAVISQKPSRDICQRGTSLTIQCQVDSQVTMMFWYRQQPGQSLTLIATANQGSEATYESGFVIDKFPISRPNLTFSTLTVSNMSPEDSSIYLCSVEGRVNYGYTFGSGTRLTVV.

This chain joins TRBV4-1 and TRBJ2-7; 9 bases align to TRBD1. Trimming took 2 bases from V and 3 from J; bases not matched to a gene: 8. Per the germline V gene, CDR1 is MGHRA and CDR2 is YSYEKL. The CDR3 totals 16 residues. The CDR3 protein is CASSQPRAGQGYEQYF. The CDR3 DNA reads TGCGCCAGCAGCCAACCCCGTGCGGGACAGGGCTACGAGCAGTACTTC.